Listed below are T cell receptor beta chains from one sample, sequenced in a study of blood T cell repertoires in COVID-19. Generated by immunoSEQ multiplex PCR, the TCRdb table keeps only in-frame clones and is missing some. The data hold about 230,000 clones, with 86% observed a single time. Specimen: peripheral blood. Receptors originate from a man in his fifties or sixties with COVID-19, enrolled during active disease. The CDR3 runs from the conserved cysteine through the conserved F or W. A D gene is named only where the DNA matches it firmly. Clone size is stated in some rows and not others, as once, few, many or a class when expanded.

length: 12; J: TRBJ2-7; size: few; D: -; V: TRBV7-8; CDR3: CASSLALYEQYF; DNA: TGTGCCAGCAGCTTAGCTTTATACGAGCAGTACTTC
length: 13; J: TRBJ1-1; size: -; D: -; V: TRBV27; CDR3: CASSLRRSTEAFF; DNA: TGTGCCAGCAGTTTACGTAGGAGCACTGAAGCTTTCTTT
length: 15; J: TRBJ2-3; size: -; D: -; V: TRBV18; CDR3: CASSPRRGSTDTQYF; DNA: TGTGCCAGCTCACCAAGAAGGGGCAGTACAGATACGCAGTATTTT
length: 15; J: TRBJ2-7; size: -; D: -; V: TRBV4-3; CDR3: CASSLDDSTSYEQYF; DNA: TGCGCCAGCAGCCTAGACGACAGTACTTCCTACGAGCAGTACTTC
length: 13; J: TRBJ2-7; size: -; D: TRBD2; V: TRBV28; CDR3: CASRRGGDYEQYF; DNA: TGTGCCAGCCGCCGGGGAGGGGACTACGAGCAGTACTTC
length: 15; J: TRBJ1-2; size: -; D: -; V: TRBV7-8; CDR3: CASSFHGGSGYGYTF; DNA: TGTGCCAGCAGCTTTCACGGGGGGTCAGGCTATGGCTACACCTTC
length: 11; J: TRBJ2-7; size: -; D: -; V: TRBV11-2; CDR3: CASSRTYEQYF; DNA: TGTGCCAGCAGTAGAACCTACGAGCAGTACTTC
length: 16; J: TRBJ2-1; size: -; D: -; V: TRBV3-1/TRBV3-2; CDR3: CASSQVSLDPYNEQFF; DNA: TGTGCCAGCAGCCAAGTTTCCCTAGATCCCTACAATGAGCAGTTCTTC
length: 14; J: TRBJ2-7; size: -; D: TRBD2; V: TRBV5-1; CDR3: CASSLVGGSYEQYF; DNA: TGCGCCAGCAGCTTGGTGGGAGGGTCCTACGAGCAGTACTTC
length: 13; J: TRBJ2-7; size: -; D: -; V: TRBV18; CDR3: CASSPLSGNEQYF; DNA: TGTGCCAGCTCACCACTTTCGGGGAACGAGCAGTACTTC
length: 15; J: TRBJ2-7; size: -; D: TRBD2; V: TRBV7-2; CDR3: CASSLGTTSVYEQYF; DNA: TGTGCCAGCAGCTTAGGGACCACTAGCGTCTACGAGCAGTACTTC
length: 18; J: TRBJ1-1; size: -; D: -; V: TRBV10-3; CDR3: CAIRDGQSLYDLNTEAFF; DNA: TGTGCCATCAGAGATGGACAGTCCTTATATGACTTGAACACTGAAGCTTTCTTT
length: 16; J: TRBJ2-2; size: -; D: TRBD2; V: TRBV7-9; CDR3: CASSQRTSAASGELFF; DNA: TGTGCCAGCAGCCAAAGGACTAGCGCGGCGTCCGGGGAGCTGTTTTTT
length: 18; J: TRBJ2-3; size: -; D: -; V: TRBV19; CDR3: CASSIAAGGAGWPDTQYF; DNA: TGTGCCAGTAGTATAGCTGCTGGAGGGGCAGGGTGGCCAGATACGCAGTATTTT
length: 14; J: TRBJ2-5; size: -; D: -; V: TRBV25-1; CDR3: CASSGTAYQETQYF; DNA: TGTGCCAGCAGTGGGACAGCGTACCAAGAGACCCAGTACTTC
length: 13; J: TRBJ1-2; size: -; D: TRBD1; V: TRBV18; CDR3: CASSRGQGYGYTF; DNA: TGTGCCAGCTCAAGGGGACAGGGTTATGGCTACACCTTC
length: 13; J: TRBJ2-7; size: once; D: -; V: TRBV6-5; CDR3: CASSPETHYEQYF; DNA: TGTGCCAGCAGCCCAGAAACCCACTACGAGCAGTACTTC
length: 11; J: TRBJ2-3; size: -; D: -; V: TRBV2; CDR3: CASSVKDTQYF; DNA: TGTGCCAGCAGTGTTAAAGATACGCAGTATTTT
length: 18; J: TRBJ2-2; size: -; D: TRBD2; V: TRBV7-2; CDR3: CASSPLLAGGRVTGELFF; DNA: TGTGCCAGCAGCCCGCTCCTAGCGGGGGGGCGTGTCACCGGGGAGCTGTTTTTT
length: 15; J: TRBJ2-1; size: -; D: TRBD2; V: TRBV10-3; CDR3: CAISESYQRDGEQFF; DNA: TGTGCCATCAGTGAGTCGTATCAGCGGGACGGTGAGCAGTTCTTC
length: 15; J: TRBJ2-5; size: -; D: -; V: TRBV7-3; CDR3: CASSLAGQSKETQYF; DNA: TGTGCCAGCAGCTTAGCGGGCCAATCTAAAGAGACCCAGTACTTC
length: 14; J: TRBJ2-1; size: -; D: TRBD2; V: TRBV10-2; CDR3: CASFGGSSYNEQFF; DNA: TGCGCCAGCTTTGGCGGGAGCTCCTACAATGAGCAGTTCTTC
length: 13; J: TRBJ2-7; size: -; D: -; V: TRBV3-1/TRBV3-2; CDR3: CASSQLQGSEQYF; DNA: TGTGCCAGCAGCCAACTACAGGGATCCGAGCAGTACTTC
length: 16; J: TRBJ1-6; size: -; D: -; V: TRBV7-2; CDR3: CASSLAQRESWSPLHF; DNA: TGTGCCAGCAGCTTAGCACAACGGGAAAGCTGGTCACCCCTCCACTTT
length: 14; J: TRBJ1-5; size: once; D: -; V: TRBV6-5; CDR3: CASTQGVGNQPQHF; DNA: TGTGCCAGCACACAGGGCGTAGGCAATCAGCCCCAGCATTTT
length: 13; J: TRBJ1-1; size: -; D: TRBD1; V: TRBV14; CDR3: CASSQAKTGKAFF; DNA: TGTGCCAGCAGCCAGGCAAAGACAGGGAAAGCTTTCTTT
length: 13; J: TRBJ1-2; size: -; D: TRBD1; V: TRBV7-9; CDR3: CASSPGTAFDYTF; DNA: TGTGCCAGCAGCCCCGGGACAGCTTTTGACTACACCTTC
length: 13; J: TRBJ2-1; size: -; D: TRBD2; V: TRBV27; CDR3: CASYASGRTMQFF; DNA: TGTGCCAGCTATGCTAGCGGGAGGACAATGCAGTTCTTC
length: 13; J: TRBJ2-7; size: -; D: -; V: TRBV7-3; CDR3: CASSIGPGDEQYF; DNA: TGTGCCAGCAGCATCGGGCCAGGGGACGAGCAGTACTTC
length: 16; J: TRBJ1-4; size: -; D: -; V: TRBV6-5; CDR3: CASSYFRGTTNEKLFF; DNA: TGTGCCAGCAGTTATTTCAGGGGTACAACTAATGAAAAACTGTTTTTT
length: 13; J: TRBJ1-1; size: -; D: -; V: TRBV5-1; CDR3: CASRGNRDAEAFF; DNA: TGCGCCAGCAGAGGTAACAGGGACGCTGAAGCTTTCTTT
length: 17; J: TRBJ1-4; size: -; D: TRBD1; V: TRBV6-6; CDR3: CASSPQTGGLTNEKLFF; DNA: TGTGCCAGCAGTCCCCAAACAGGGGGTTTAACTAATGAAAAACTGTTTTTT
length: 15; J: TRBJ2-7; size: -; D: -; V: TRBV27; CDR3: CASSAAGHRRYEQYF; DNA: TGTGCCAGCAGTGCAGCGGGACACCGTAGATACGAGCAGTACTTC
length: 14; J: TRBJ2-2; size: -; D: -; V: TRBV11-3; CDR3: CASSLGGVTGELFF; DNA: TGTGCCAGCAGCTTAGGAGGAGTCACCGGGGAGCTGTTTTTT
length: 11; J: TRBJ2-7; size: -; D: -; V: TRBV18; CDR3: CASSPTYEQYF; DNA: TGTGCCAGCTCACCCACCTACGAGCAGTACTTC
length: 15; J: TRBJ2-7; size: -; D: TRBD1; V: TRBV6-5; CDR3: CASSRTGLSSYEQYF; DNA: TGTGCCAGCAGCCGGACAGGATTGAGCTCCTACGAGCAGTACTTC
length: 16; J: TRBJ2-6; size: -; D: -; V: TRBV5-1; CDR3: CASSLFPGSGANVLTF; DNA: TGCGCCAGCAGCTTGTTCCCAGGGTCTGGGGCCAACGTCCTGACTTTC
length: 15; J: TRBJ2-5; size: -; D: TRBD1; V: TRBV11-1; CDR3: CASSTGTGTKETQYF; DNA: TGTGCCAGCAGCACAGGGACAGGGACAAAAGAGACCCAGTACTTC